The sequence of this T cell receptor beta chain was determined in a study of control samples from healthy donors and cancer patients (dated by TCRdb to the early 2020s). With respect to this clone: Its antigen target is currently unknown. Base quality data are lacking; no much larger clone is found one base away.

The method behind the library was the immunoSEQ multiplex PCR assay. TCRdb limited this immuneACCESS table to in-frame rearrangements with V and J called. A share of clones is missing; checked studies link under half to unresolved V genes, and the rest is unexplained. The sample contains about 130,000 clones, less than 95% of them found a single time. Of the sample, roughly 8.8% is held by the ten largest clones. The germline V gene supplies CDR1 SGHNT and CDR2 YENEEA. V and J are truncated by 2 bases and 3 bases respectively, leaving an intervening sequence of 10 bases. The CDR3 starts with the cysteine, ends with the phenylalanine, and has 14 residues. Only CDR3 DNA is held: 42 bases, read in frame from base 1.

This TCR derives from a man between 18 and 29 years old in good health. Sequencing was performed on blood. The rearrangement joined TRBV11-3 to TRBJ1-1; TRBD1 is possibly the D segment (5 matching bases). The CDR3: CASSLQGRDTEAFF. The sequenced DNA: TGTGCCAGCAGCTTACAGGGCAGGGACACTGAAGCTTTCTTT.